This T cell receptor (beta chain) was found in a study of T cell repertoires in cytomegalovirus infection. Study context: As its CMV epitopes, the study selected recently identified HLA-C-restricted and well-studied HLA-B-restricted targets. Whole-study findings and limits: The ex vivo response showed dominance by HLA-C-restricted CMV-specific TCR beta clonotypes. Carriers of CMV plus the relevant HLA were identified by cumulative public TCR beta family frequency.

TCRdb reanalysed the reads using MiXCR and keeps one entry per CDR3 protein. This table holds around 300,000 distinct CDR3 sequences, around 20% found once. Comment on this clonotype: The antigen remains undetermined. At one of its ends the junction is not consistent with the germline gene, which may arise from a read error.

Specimen: cultured PBMCs, collected from culture after CMV antigen stimulation. The sequence was collected from a human donor in good health (CMV status not recorded). Some clones in this sample may be carry-over from other donors' samples.

CDR3 residues: CASSQDRVGTKNF. The CDR3 nucleotides are TGTGCCAGCAGCCAAGATCGTGTAGGAACCAAGAATTTC. The rearrangement joins TRBV4-2 to TRBJ2-5; D gene uncertain. The CDR3 spans 13 residues. Germline V gives CDR1 LGHNA, CDR2 YNFKEQ.